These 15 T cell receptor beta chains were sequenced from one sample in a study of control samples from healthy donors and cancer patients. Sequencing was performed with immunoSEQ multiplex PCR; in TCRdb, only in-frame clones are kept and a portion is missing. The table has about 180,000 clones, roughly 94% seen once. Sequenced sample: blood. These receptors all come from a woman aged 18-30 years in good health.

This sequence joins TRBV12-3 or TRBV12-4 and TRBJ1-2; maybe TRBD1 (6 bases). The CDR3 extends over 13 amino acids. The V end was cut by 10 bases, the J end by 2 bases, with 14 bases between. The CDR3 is CAISLQGNYGYTF. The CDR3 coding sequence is TGTGCCATTTCGCTCCAGGGGAACTATGGCTACACCTTC.

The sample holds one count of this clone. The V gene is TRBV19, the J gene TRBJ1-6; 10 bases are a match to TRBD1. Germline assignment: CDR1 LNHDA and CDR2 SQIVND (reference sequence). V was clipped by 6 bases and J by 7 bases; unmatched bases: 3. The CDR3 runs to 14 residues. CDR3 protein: CASRETGGNSPLHF. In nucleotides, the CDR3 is TGTGCCAGTAGAGAGACAGGGGGCAATTCACCCCTCCACTTT. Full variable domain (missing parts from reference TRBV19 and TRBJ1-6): DGGITQSPKYLFRKEGQNVTLSCEQNLNHDAMYWYRQDPGQGLRLIYYSQIVNDFQKGDIAEGYSVSREKKESFPLTVTSAQKNPTAFYLCASRETGGNSPLHFGNGTRLTVT.

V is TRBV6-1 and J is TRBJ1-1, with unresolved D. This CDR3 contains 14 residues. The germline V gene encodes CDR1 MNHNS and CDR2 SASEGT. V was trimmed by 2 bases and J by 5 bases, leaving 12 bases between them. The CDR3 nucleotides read TGTGCCAGCAGTGAACTATTAGTGGAAACTGAAGCTTTCTTT. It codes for CASSELLVETEAFF.

The CDR3 spells CASSYSNPLGETQYF. CDR3 DNA sequence: TGTGCCAGCAGTTACTCTAACCCGCTGGGGGAGACCCAGTACTTC. V is TRBV6-5 and J is TRBJ2-5; D unclear. Germline V gives CDR1 MNHEY, CDR2 SVGAGI. This CDR3 contains 15 residues. V lost 0 bases to trimming and J lost 5 bases, with 13 bases between them.

The CDR3 region has the DNA TGCGCCAGCAGCCAAGTCCGGGCAGGACTCTCCTACGAGCAGTACTTC. It codes for CASSQVRAGLSYEQYF. V is TRBV4-1 and J is TRBJ2-7, with D perhaps matching TRBD2 (5 bases). Trimming took off 1 base at V and 0 bases at J, with 13 bases between the two ends. From germline, CDR1 is MGHRA and CDR2 YSYEKL. The CDR3 consists of 16 residues.

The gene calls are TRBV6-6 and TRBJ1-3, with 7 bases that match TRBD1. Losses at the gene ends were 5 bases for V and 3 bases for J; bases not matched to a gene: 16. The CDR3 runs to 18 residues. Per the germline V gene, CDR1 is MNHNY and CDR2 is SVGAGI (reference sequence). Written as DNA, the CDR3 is TGTGCCAGCAGTCGCCCCGTGGGATTAGGGGGCAGTGGAAACACCATATATTTT. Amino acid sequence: CASSRPVGLGGSGNTIYF.

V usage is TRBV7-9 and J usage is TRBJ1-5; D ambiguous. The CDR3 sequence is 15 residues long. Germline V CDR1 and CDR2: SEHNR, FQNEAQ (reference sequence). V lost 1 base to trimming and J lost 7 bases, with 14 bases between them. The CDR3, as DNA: TGTGCCAGCAGCTTAGGAGGATCGAGTACCCAGCCCCAGCATTTT. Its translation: CASSLGGSSTQPQHF.

In DNA form, the CDR3 reads TGTGCCAGCAGCCCATCAACCGGACAGGGGGCATACTATGGCTACACCTTC. Protein sequence: CASSPSTGQGAYYGYTF. V gene TRBV7-9 combines with J gene TRBJ1-2; 11 nucleotides match TRBD1. Trimming removed 5 bases from V and 3 bases from J; junction bases left unmatched: 11. Germline lookup yields CDR1 SEHNR and CDR2 FQNEAQ (reference sequence). This CDR3 is built from 17 residues.

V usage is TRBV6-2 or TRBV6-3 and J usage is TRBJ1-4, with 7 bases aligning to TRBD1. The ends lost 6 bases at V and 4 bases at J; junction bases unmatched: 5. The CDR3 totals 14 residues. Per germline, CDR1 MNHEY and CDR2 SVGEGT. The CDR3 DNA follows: TGTGCCAGCAGCCACGGGACAGTTAATGAAAAACTGTTTTTT. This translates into CASSHGTVNEKLFF.

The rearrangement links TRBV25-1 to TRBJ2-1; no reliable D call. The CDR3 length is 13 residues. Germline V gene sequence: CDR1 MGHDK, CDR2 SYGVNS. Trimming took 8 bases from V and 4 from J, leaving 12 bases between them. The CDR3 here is CASGVQWYNEQFF. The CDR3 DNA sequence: TGTGCCAGCGGGGTACAGTGGTACAATGAGCAGTTCTTC.

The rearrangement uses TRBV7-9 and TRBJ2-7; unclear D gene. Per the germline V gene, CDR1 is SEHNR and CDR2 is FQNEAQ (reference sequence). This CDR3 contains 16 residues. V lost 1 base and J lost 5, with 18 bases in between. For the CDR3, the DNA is TGTGCCAGCAGCTTAGGAGGAGAACTATGGGTCAACGAGCAGTACTTC. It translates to CASSLGGELWVNEQYF.

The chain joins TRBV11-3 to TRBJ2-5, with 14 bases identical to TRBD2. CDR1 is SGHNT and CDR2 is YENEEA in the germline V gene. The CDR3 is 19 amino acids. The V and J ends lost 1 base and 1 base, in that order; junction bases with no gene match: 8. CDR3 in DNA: TGTGCCAGCAGCTTAGGACTAGCGGGAGGGCCCTCGGGCCAAGAGACCCAGTACTTC. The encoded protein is CASSLGLAGGPSGQETQYF.

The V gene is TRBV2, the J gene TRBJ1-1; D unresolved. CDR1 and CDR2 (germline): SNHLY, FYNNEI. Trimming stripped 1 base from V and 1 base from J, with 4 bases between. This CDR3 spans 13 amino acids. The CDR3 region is CASSEEANTEAFF. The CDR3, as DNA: TGTGCCAGCAGTGAAGAGGCGAACACTGAAGCTTTCTTT.

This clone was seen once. CDR3 nucleotide sequence: TGTGCCAGCAGACCCCGACAGGGTGAAAAACTGTTTTTT. It codes for CASRPRQGEKLFF. The chain couples TRBV28 to TRBJ1-4, with 7 bases identical to TRBD1. J lost 7 bases, V lost 6 bases, and 5 bases had no gene match. Germline CDR1 is MDHEN and CDR2 is SYDVKM. The CDR3 runs to 13 residues.

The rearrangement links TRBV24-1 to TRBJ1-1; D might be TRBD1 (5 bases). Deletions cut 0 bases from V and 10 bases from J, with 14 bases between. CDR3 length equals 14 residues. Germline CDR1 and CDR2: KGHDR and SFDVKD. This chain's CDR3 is CATSDLTGPVGAFF. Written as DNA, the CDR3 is TGTGCCACCAGTGATTTGACAGGTCCGGTAGGAGCTTTCTTT.